Following are 20 T cell receptor beta chains from one sample sequenced in a study of T cells after somatic rescue of genetic block. Repertoires were generated with immunoSEQ multiplex PCR, while TCRdb's copy carries only in-frame clones and drops some. The sample gives 50,000 to 60,000 clones, approximately 96% of which show up once; approximately 0.073% is in the top ten. The material sequenced was peripheral blood mononuclear cells (PBMCs). The source is a child under two years old.

The chain uses TRBV9 and TRBJ2-5, with 7 bases identical to TRBD2. The CDR3 has 14 amino acids. The germline V gene encodes CDR1 SGDLS and CDR2 YYNGEE. The trim removed 4 bases at V and 2 bases at J, leaving 5 bases unmatched. In DNA, the CDR3 is TGTGCCAGCAGCCGCGGGAGCGGACAAGAGACCCAGTACTTC. Amino acids: CASSRGSGQETQYF.

The chain carries TRBV6-5 and TRBJ1-2; 7 nucleotides match TRBD1. Unmatched junction bases numbered 6, after V lost 8 bases and J lost 0 bases. CDR1 and CDR2 from the germline V gene are MNHEY and SVGAGI. The CDR3 runs 14 residues. The CDR3: CASGPQGPNYGYTF. The CDR3 nucleotides read TGTGCCAGCGGTCCACAGGGGCCTAACTATGGCTACACCTTC.

The chain carries TRBV5-1 and TRBJ2-7; D uncertain. CDR1 is SGHRS, CDR2 YFSETQ, per germline. V lost 2 bases and J 0 bases, leaving 9 bases between the germline ends. This CDR3 has 14 residues. CDR3 sequence: CASSLFGRSYEQYF. CDR3 sequence (DNA): TGCGCCAGCAGCTTATTTGGCCGCTCCTACGAGCAGTACTTC.

This clone was counted once. V usage is TRBV11-2 and J usage is TRBJ2-1; 14 bases fit TRBD2. After removal of 4 bases from V and 6 bases from J, the junction contained 2 bases not matched to a gene. This CDR3 comprises 15 residues. Germline V gene sequence: CDR1 SGHAT, CDR2 FQNNGV. CDR3 DNA: TGTGCCAGCAGCTCCGGACTAGCGGGAGGCAATGAGCAGTTCTTC. Its translation is CASSSGLAGGNEQFF.

This rearrangement joins TRBV6-5 to TRBJ2-4, with 10 bases matching TRBD1. This CDR3 is built from 14 residues. Germline trimming cut 5 bases from V and 4 bases from J; bases unmatched to any gene: 2. Germline-derived CDR1 and CDR2 are MNHEY and SVGAGI. The CDR3 nucleotides are TGTGCCAGCAGTAAGGGACAGGGGAAAAACATTCAGTACTTC. This translates into CASSKGQGKNIQYF.

This clone has only one observation. The chain uses TRBV6-5 and TRBJ2-2, with D possibly TRBD1 on 6 matching bases. Between the trimmed V and J ends, which lost 1 base and 6 bases, there was a span of 12 bases. There are 15 residues in the CDR3. Looked up from germline, CDR1 is MNHEY and CDR2 is SVGAGI. CDR3 in amino acids: CASSYYWGRAGELFF. CDR3 DNA: TGTGCCAGCAGTTACTATTGGGGGCGGGCCGGGGAGCTGTTTTTT.

The rearrangement links TRBV7-2 to TRBJ2-1; 10 positions agree with TRBD2. Per the germline V gene, CDR1 is SGHTA and CDR2 is FQGNSA. The length of the CDR3 is 16 residues. Trimming cost V 7 bases and J 6 bases; bases outside gene matches: 12. CDR3 in amino acids: CASTIRLAGSGNEQFF. For the CDR3, the DNA is TGTGCCAGCACCATAAGACTAGCGGGTTCCGGCAATGAGCAGTTCTTC.

The rearrangement links TRBV4-1 to TRBJ1-1; D uncertain. Germline CDR1 MGHRA, CDR2 YSYEKL. The CDR3 consists of 14 residues. V gave up 0 bases and J gave up 2 bases, with 7 bases separating them. CDR3 bases: TGCGCCAGCAGCCAAGATCAGAGTAACACTGAAGCTTTCTTT. The encoded protein is CASSQDQSNTEAFF.

The chain has TRBV27 and TRBJ1-5; D possibly corresponds to TRBD1 (6 bases). The V end lost 3 bases, the J end lost 0 bases, and 9 bases lay between the germline ends. The CDR3 has 15 amino acids. Germline V gene sequence: CDR1 MNHEY, CDR2 SMNVEV (reference sequence). The CDR3 reads CASSLGGFSNQPQHF. CDR3 bases: TGTGCCAGCAGTTTGGGGGGCTTTAGCAATCAGCCCCAGCATTTT.

V usage is TRBV7-3 and J usage is TRBJ2-3, with 7 nucleotides matching TRBD1. This CDR3 has 15 residues. The V gene's germline CDR1 is SGHTA and CDR2 FQGTGA. V lost 5 bases, J lost 4 bases, and 9 bases stayed unmatched. CDR3 sequence reads: CASSTHRGGADTQYF. The CDR3 nucleotides read TGTGCCAGCAGCACCCACAGGGGTGGGGCAGATACGCAGTATTTT.

The gene calls are TRBV5-5 and TRBJ1-2; D unresolved. The CDR3 extends over 15 amino acids. V was cut by 0 bases and J by 3 bases, with 12 bases left in between. Looked up from germline, CDR1 is SGHKS and CDR2 is YYEKEE (reference sequence). The CDR3 is CASSLVERAHYGYTF. The DNA of the CDR3 is TGTGCCAGCAGCTTGGTGGAGCGGGCGCACTATGGCTACACCTTC.

The chain is built from TRBV5-5 and TRBJ2-5; tentatively, D is TRBD2 (7 bases). Trimming pared 7 bases from V and 5 bases from J, leaving 18 bases between. Germline loops: CDR1 SGHKS, CDR2 YYEKEE (reference sequence). The CDR3 contains 14 residues. CDR3 DNA: TGTGCCAGCGGGGGGGCAGAGACGGTGGAGACCCAGTACTTC. Translated, it gives CASGGAETVETQYF.

In regard to this clone: The sample contains more than one DNA sequence encoding this CDR3. The chain employs TRBV5-1 and TRBJ2-2, with TRBD2 matching over 8 bases. Germline V gene lookup returns CDR1 SGHRS and CDR2 YFSETQ. The trim removed 4 bases at V and 4 bases at J, leaving 0 bases unmatched. The CDR3 has 13 residues. The CDR3 here is CASSRGGTGELFF. CDR3 DNA: TGCGCCAGCAGCCGGGGGGGCACCGGGGAGCTGTTTTTT.

The CDR3 region has the DNA TGTGCCTGGAGTCGCACTCGGACTAGCGGGAGCTCCTACGAGCAGTACTTC. Protein product: CAWSRTRTSGSSYEQYF. The chain employs TRBV30 and TRBJ2-7, with 13 bases lining up with TRBD2. The germline V gene has CDR1 GTSNPN and CDR2 SVGIG (reference sequence). The CDR3 spans 17 residues. V gave up 2 bases and J gave up 0 bases; unmatched junction bases: 7.

The rearrangement uses TRBV2 and TRBJ2-3, with a possible D match to TRBD2 (5 bases). With 4 bases removed from V and 0 bases from J, the gap between germline ends came to 8 bases. The CDR3 extends over 14 amino acids. Germline V lookup: CDR1 SNHLY, CDR2 FYNNEI. In DNA form, the CDR3 reads TGTGCCAGCAGTGGACTAACTAGCACAGATACGCAGTATTTT. Its translation is CASSGLTSTDTQYF.

The V gene is TRBV4-1, the J gene TRBJ2-7, with no clear D. V was pared by 0 bases and J by 4 bases, with 10 bases between. Germline loops: CDR1 MGHRA, CDR2 YSYEKL. The CDR3 contains 14 residues. In DNA form, the CDR3 reads TGCGCCAGCAGCCAAGAAGACGGGTGGTACGAGCAGTACTTC. Encoded protein: CASSQEDGWYEQYF.

The rearrangement links TRBV6-5 to TRBJ2-7, with TRBD2 identical over 11 bases. This CDR3 has 15 residues. The germline V gene has CDR1 MNHEY and CDR2 SVGAGI. The junction had 11 bases not matched to a gene; V was cut back by 8 bases and J by 5 bases. In nucleotides, the CDR3 is TGTGCCAGCTTTAGCGGGAGGGCCAGGGGAAACGAGCAGTACTTC. Amino acid sequence: CASFSGRARGNEQYF.

Worth noting for this clone: This specimen includes other DNA sequences encoding the same CDR3. The V gene is TRBV5-1, the J gene TRBJ2-3; weak D call: TRBD1 (6 bases). The V end was cut by 0 bases, the J end by 1 base, with 6 bases between. The CDR3 loop spans 14 amino acids. Looked up from germline, CDR1 is SGHRS and CDR2 is YFSETQ. As DNA, the CDR3 is TGCGCCAGCAGCTTGGACAGGGGCACAGATACGCAGTATTTT. It codes for CASSLDRGTDTQYF.

The table lists this clone with a few counts. The chain couples TRBV15 to TRBJ1-4, with a tentative D call TRBD1 (5 bases). Germline CDR1 and CDR2: LNHNV and YYDKDF (reference sequence). This CDR3 is 15 amino acids long. V dropped 0 bases and J dropped 6 bases, with 11 bases sitting between them. The CDR3 sequence is CATSRERGLDEKLFF. CDR3 coding DNA: TGTGCCACCAGCAGAGAACGGGGGTTGGATGAAAAACTGTTTTTT.

The CDR3 loop reads CASSPRTSGRPLYNEQFF. The CDR3 nucleotides read TGCGCCAGCAGCCCGAGGACTAGCGGGAGACCTTTATACAATGAGCAGTTCTTC. The gene calls are TRBV5-1 and TRBJ2-1; TRBD2 aligns across 13 bases. CDR1 and CDR2 from the germline V gene are SGHRS and YFSETQ. The CDR3 sequence is 18 residues long. V shed 4 bases, J shed 4 bases, and the junction held 11 bases outside the gene matches. Full variable domain (missing parts from reference TRBV5-1 and TRBJ2-1): KAGVTQTPRYLIKTRGQQVTLSCSPISGHRSVSWYQQTPGQGLQFLFEYFSETQRNKGNFPGRFSGRQFSNSRSEMNVSTLELGDSALYLCASSPRTSGRPLYNEQFFGPGTRLTVL.